What follows describes a single T cell receptor (beta chain). Its antigen is not identified. This is likely a read error, given that the CDR3 carries no conserved phenylalanine or tryptophan at its end. The data are from a study of tumor and adjacent non-tumor tissue in lung cancer. At the level of the study: About 4.17 million productive TCRbeta reads were obtained per sample on average.

Regarding the study as a whole: Tumor repertoires had a smaller top 100 clone share than normal lung. Tumor tissue had significantly higher TCR diversity than normal lung.

The germline V gene encodes CDR1 MNHEY and CDR2 SVGAGI. V gave up 5 bases and J gave up 11 bases, with 18 bases separating them. The CDR3 has 13 residues. This sample's RNA came from whole unsorted tissue. The library came from three nested PCR rounds adapted from ARM-PCR protocols. From the multiplex PCR reads, TCRdb called clonotypes with MiXCR, one entry per CDR3 protein. The repertoire holds 77,000 or so distinct CDR3 sequences, with 77% as singletons. The receptor was isolated from a woman in her 50s with non-small cell lung cancer. The V call is TRBV6-5, the J call TRBJ1-1, with a weak D call TRBD1 (6 bases). Source material: lung tumor tissue. The CDR3 is CASSRGQGMGAFV. The CDR3 nucleotides read TGTGCCAGCAGTCGGGGACAAGGAATGGGGGCTTTCGTT.